Following are 25 T cell receptor beta chains from one sample sequenced in a study of shared T cell receptors in the human thymus (dated by TCRdb to 2020 to 2023). The library was made by the immunoSEQ multiplex PCR assay. TCRdb provides this immuneACCESS table in a form limited to in-frame rearrangements. Some clones are lacking; in checked studies, under half of them reflect an unresolved V gene, and why the rest are absent is not known. For this sample the table gives approximately 400,000 clones, of which approximately 95% were detected only once. The ten top clones hold around 0.019% of the sample. Sequencing was carried out using thymocytes. The receptors originated from a human donor.

The chain employs TRBV7-9 and TRBJ1-2; unclear D gene. The germline gives CDR1 SEHNR, CDR2 FQNEAQ (reference sequence). The V end lost 5 bases, the J end lost 4 bases, and 11 bases lay between the germline ends. This CDR3 is 13 amino acids long. The CDR3 protein is CASSPIRGYGYTF. The CDR3, as DNA: TGTGCCAGCAGCCCGATACGGGGCTATGGCTACACCTTC.

This clone has only one observation. The chain has TRBV2 and TRBJ2-7; 11 bases map to TRBD2. There are 17 residues in the CDR3. The J segment lost 2 bases and the V segment lost 0 bases, leaving 6 bases of the junction unmatched. The germline gives CDR1 SNHLY, CDR2 FYNNEI. The CDR3 sequence: CASSEAGLAESAYEQYF. The CDR3 DNA reads TGTGCCAGCAGTGAAGCGGGACTAGCGGAAAGTGCCTACGAGCAGTACTTC.

The chain employs TRBV27 and TRBJ2-4; 8 nucleotides agree with TRBD1. J was trimmed by 2 bases and V by 8 bases; bases with no gene match: 5. CDR3 length: 14 amino acids. CDR1 MNHEY and CDR2 SMNVEV come from the germline V gene (reference sequence). The CDR3 DNA reads TGTGCCAGCCCGGACAGGGCAACCAAAAACATTCAGTACTTC. Its translation: CASPDRATKNIQYF.

The CDR3 sequence: CASSSYTRSDNEQFF. The CDR3 coding sequence is TGTGCCAGCAGCTCCTATACAAGGAGCGACAATGAGCAGTTCTTC. The V gene is TRBV7-2, the J gene TRBJ2-1; D call uncertain. Germline CDR1 is SGHTA and CDR2 is FQGNSA. This CDR3 has 15 amino acids. Trimming left V 4 bases short and J 5 bases short, with 15 bases between.

This clone was found once. This chain joins TRBV27 and TRBJ1-5; a possible D gene is TRBD1 (6 bases). This CDR3 comprises 14 residues. Germline lookup yields CDR1 MNHEY and CDR2 SMNVEV (reference sequence). Trimming removed 5 bases from V and 7 bases from J, with 15 bases in between. CDR3 amino acids: CASSHPGEDQPQHF. The DNA for the CDR3 is TGTGCCAGCAGTCACCCAGGGGAAGACCAGCCCCAGCATTTT.

The rearrangement uses TRBV7-6 and TRBJ2-3; 10 bases align to TRBD2. This CDR3 region has 17 residues. Germline trimming cut 2 bases from V and 1 base from J; bases unmatched to any gene: 6. Germline assignment: CDR1 SGHVS and CDR2 FNYEAQ. DNA of the CDR3: TGTGCCAGCAGCTTAATCCGGACTAGCGGATGCACAGATACGCAGTATTTT. Its protein is CASSLIRTSGCTDTQYF.

V usage is TRBV14 and J usage is TRBJ2-4; TRBD1 is a possible D gene (7 bases). The CDR3 has 18 amino acids. Per the germline V gene, CDR1 is SGHDN and CDR2 is FVKESK. V was cut by 2 bases and J by 2 bases, with 19 bases left in between. This CDR3 is CASSQSTSGRGTKNIQYF. The CDR3 DNA is TGTGCCAGCAGCCAATCGACTAGTGGCAGGGGGACCAAAAACATTCAGTACTTC. The entire variable domain, with the rest obtained from reference TRBV14 and TRBJ2-4, is as follows: EAGVTQFPSHSVIEKGQTVTLRCDPISGHDNLYWYRRVMGKEIKFLLHFVKESKQDESGMPNNRFLAERTGGTYSTLKVQPAELEDSGVYFCASSQSTSGRGTKNIQYFGAGTRLSVL.

In nucleotides, the CDR3 is TGTGCCAGCAGGGCATTCGACGGAACCTACGAGCAGTACTTC. Translated: CASRAFDGTYEQYF. The genes are TRBV27 and TRBJ2-7; D is unresolved. This CDR3 contains 14 residues. Trimming shortened V by 6 bases and J by 2 bases, and 14 bases separated the two germline ends. Germline assignment: CDR1 MNHEY and CDR2 SMNVEV (reference sequence).

The V and J genes are TRBV5-6 and TRBJ2-1; a weak D match, TRBD2 (5 bases). The germline V gene has CDR1 SGHDT and CDR2 YYEEEE. With 0 bases removed from V and 5 bases from J, the gap between germline ends came to 18 bases. The CDR3 has 17 amino acids. The CDR3 DNA reads as TGTGCCAGCAGCTTGGCTTCACCCGACGGCGGGCACAATGAGCAGTTCTTC. It yields the protein CASSLASPDGGHNEQFF.

The chain recombines TRBV5-1 with TRBJ1-1; maybe TRBD1 (5 bases). Looked up from germline, CDR1 is SGHRS and CDR2 is YFSETQ. Trimming took off 6 bases at V and 1 base at J, with 7 bases between the two ends. CDR3 length equals 12 residues. As DNA, the CDR3 is TGCGCCAGCAATGGGGCGAACACTGAAGCTTTCTTT. It specifies CASNGANTEAFF.

This clone was detected only once. The genes are TRBV6-1 and TRBJ2-1; tentative D call: TRBD2 (6 bases). Trimming left V 6 bases short and J 7 bases short, with 7 bases between. The CDR3 is 11 amino acids. Germline values: CDR1 MNHNS, CDR2 SASEGT. The CDR3 sequence: CASSGGNEQFF. The CDR3 DNA reads as TGTGCCAGCAGCGGAGGGAATGAGCAGTTCTTC.

V gene TRBV19 combines with J gene TRBJ2-7; 8 bases are shared with TRBD2. The CDR3 totals 14 residues. Germline loops: CDR1 LNHDA, CDR2 SQIVND (reference sequence). Trimming at V came to 0 bases and at J to 5 bases, leaving 3 bases not matched to a gene. CDR3 DNA: TGTGCCAGTAGTATAGACGGGAGGGCCGACGAGCAGTACTTC. This translates into CASSIDGRADEQYF. The complete variable domain, with remaining parts taken from reference TRBV19 and TRBJ2-7, reads DGGITQSPKYLFRKEGQNVTLSCEQNLNHDAMYWYRQDPGQGLRLIYYSQIVNDFQKGDIAEGYSVSREKKESFPLTVTSAQKNPTAFYLCASSIDGRADEQYFGPGTRLTVT.

The V gene is TRBV5-1, the J gene TRBJ1-1; no firm D call. The CDR3 extends over 16 amino acids. V dropped 4 bases and J dropped 0 bases, with 16 bases sitting between them. Germline-derived CDR1 and CDR2 are SGHRS and YFSETQ. The DNA of the CDR3 is TGCGCCAGCAGCCTTCACCGGGGTCAGCTGAACACTGAAGCTTTCTTT. This encodes CASSLHRGQLNTEAFF.

This chain connects TRBV27 to TRBJ2-4; 10 positions agree with TRBD1. J gave up 4 bases and V 2 bases, and 5 bases lay outside the gene matches. Germline-derived CDR1 and CDR2 are MNHEY and SMNVEV (reference sequence). The length of the CDR3 is 16 residues. The CDR3 DNA follows: TGTGCCAGCAGTTTACAGGGGACAGGGGCGAAAAACATTCAGTACTTC. This gives the protein CASSLQGTGAKNIQYF.

This clone is a singleton in its sample. The chain links TRBV18 to TRBJ2-7; the D gene is possibly TRBD2 (5 bases). CDR1 is KGHSH, CDR2 LQKENI, per germline. This CDR3 has 14 amino acids. V lost 3 bases and J lost 3, with 12 bases in between. In nucleotides, the CDR3 is TGTGCCAGCTCACCTGCGTCGGGGAGCTACGAGCAGTACTTC. Its translation is CASSPASGSYEQYF.

This clone occurred once. The chain has TRBV11-2 and TRBJ2-1; no clear D gene. Germline CDR1 is SGHAT and CDR2 is FQNNGV. V was trimmed by 4 bases and J by 0 bases, leaving 13 bases between them. The CDR3 runs to 16 residues. CDR3 in DNA: TGTGCCAGCAGCTCAAAAACCTCTCACTCCTACAATGAGCAGTTCTTC. It is translated as CASSSKTSHSYNEQFF.

The rearrangement links TRBV7-2 to TRBJ1-2; 7 positions match TRBD1. The germline gives CDR1 SGHTA, CDR2 FQGNSA. The length of the CDR3 is 15 residues. Germline trimming cut 3 bases from V and 4 bases from J; bases unmatched to any gene: 8. The CDR3 nucleotides are TGTGCCAGCAGCTTTAACGGGACAGTACTCTATGGCTACACCTTC. Translating it yields CASSFNGTVLYGYTF.

The rearrangement links TRBV7-3 to TRBJ2-1, with TRBD2 identical over 7 bases. The V segment lost 1 base and the J segment 2 bases; nucleotides outside the gene matches: 2. Germline V CDR1 and CDR2: SGHTA, FQGTGA. The CDR3 is 15 residues long. CDR3 in DNA: TGTGCCAGCAGCTTAAGAGGGAGGGCCTACAATGAGCAGTTCTTC. It translates to CASSLRGRAYNEQFF.

The chain has TRBV7-2 and TRBJ2-2, with D tentatively TRBD2 (6 bases). This CDR3 spans 12 amino acids. Per germline, CDR1 SGHTA and CDR2 FQGNSA. CDR3 sequence reads: CVPGTLTGELFF. As DNA, the CDR3 is TGTGTCCCAGGGACTCTCACCGGGGAGCTGTTTTTT.

The chain joins TRBV2 to TRBJ2-7; D gene ambiguous. V shed 4 bases and J shed 4 bases, with 5 bases lying between them. The CDR3 has 11 residues. Germline CDR1 reads SNHLY; CDR2 reads FYNNEI. The CDR3 sequence: CASSAGYEQYF. CDR3 in DNA: TGTGCCAGCAGTGCGGGTTACGAGCAGTACTTC.

This clone turned up a few times. The conserved phenylalanine or tryptophan is not found at the CDR3 terminus, so this likely reflects a read error. It is unclear where the CDR3 begins or ends on the DNA, so no DNA is shown, and the CDR3 is as TCRdb lists it. This chain links TRBV9 with TRBJ2-7; TRBD1 reflects the table's D call only, with no check against the DNA. The CDR3 has 10 residues if both end residues are counted. CDR1 and CDR2 (germline): SGDLS, YYNGEE. CDR3: CASSDPGGRI.

The V gene is TRBV6-5, the J gene TRBJ2-1; 7 bases match TRBD2. The ends lost 6 bases at V and 5 bases at J; junction bases unmatched: 7. Germline V gene sequence: CDR1 MNHEY, CDR2 SVGAGI. This CDR3 has 14 residues. The CDR3 region is CASSFLTSDNEQFF. In DNA, the CDR3 is TGTGCCAGCAGCTTCCTAACTAGCGACAATGAGCAGTTCTTC.

This clone occurred once. The V gene is TRBV7-9, the J gene TRBJ2-7; a possible D gene is TRBD1 (5 bases). The CDR3 extends over 14 amino acids. V was trimmed by 5 bases and J by 2 bases, leaving 13 bases between them. From germline, CDR1 is SEHNR and CDR2 FQNEAQ (reference sequence). The CDR3 here is CASSPPQGTYEQYF. CDR3 nucleotides: TGTGCCAGCAGCCCCCCCCAGGGCACCTACGAGCAGTACTTC.

CDR3 DNA: TGTGCCAGCAGCCCCGGATCCTACGAGCAGTACTTC. Amino acids: CASSPGSYEQYF. This chain uses TRBV14 with TRBJ2-7; D call uncertain. CDR1 is SGHDN, CDR2 FVKESK, per germline. V dropped 4 bases and J dropped 1 base, with 5 bases sitting between them. The CDR3 sequence is 12 residues long. Based on the CDR3 plus reference TRBV14 and TRBJ2-7, the full variable domain is EAGVTQFPSHSVIEKGQTVTLRCDPISGHDNLYWYRRVMGKEIKFLLHFVKESKQDESGMPNNRFLAERTGGTYSTLKVQPAELEDSGVYFCASSPGSYEQYFGPGTRLTVT.

J is TRBJ2-1 and V is TRBV2; tentatively, D is TRBD1 or TRBD2 (6 bases each). This CDR3 contains 15 residues. Deletions cut 7 bases from V and 7 bases from J, with 20 bases between. From germline, CDR1 is SNHLY and CDR2 FYNNEI. CDR3 sequence (DNA): TGTGCCAGCACCGGACCCCCTGGGGGGCTGAATGAGCAGTTCTTC. This encodes CASTGPPGGLNEQFF.